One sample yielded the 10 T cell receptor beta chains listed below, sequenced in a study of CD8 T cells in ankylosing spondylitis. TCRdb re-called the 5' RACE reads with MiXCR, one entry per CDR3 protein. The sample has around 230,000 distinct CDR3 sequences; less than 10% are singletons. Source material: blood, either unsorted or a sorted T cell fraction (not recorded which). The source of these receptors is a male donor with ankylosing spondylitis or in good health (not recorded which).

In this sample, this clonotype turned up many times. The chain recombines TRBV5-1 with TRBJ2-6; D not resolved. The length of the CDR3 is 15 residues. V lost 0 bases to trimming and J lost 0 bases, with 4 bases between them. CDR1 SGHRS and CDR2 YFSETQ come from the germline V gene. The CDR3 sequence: CASSLVSSGANVLTF. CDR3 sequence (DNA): TGCGCCAGCAGCTTGGTAAGCTCTGGGGCCAACGTCCTGACTTTC.

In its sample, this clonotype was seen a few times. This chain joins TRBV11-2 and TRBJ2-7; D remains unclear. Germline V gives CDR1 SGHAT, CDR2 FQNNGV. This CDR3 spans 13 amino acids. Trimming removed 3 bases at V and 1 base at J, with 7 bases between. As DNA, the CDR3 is TGTGCCAGCAGCTTTCTAGGATCCTACGAGCAGTACTTC. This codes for CASSFLGSYEQYF.

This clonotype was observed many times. CDR3 bases: TGCAGTGCTAGAGATTTGAACGAATTAGATACGCAGTATTTT. This translates into CSARDLNELDTQYF. J is TRBJ2-3 and V is TRBV20-1; D is uncertain. The germline CDR1 and CDR2 sequences are DFQATT and SNEGSKA (reference sequence). The CDR3 loop spans 14 amino acids. Trimming pared 0 bases from V and 5 bases from J, leaving 12 bases between.

This CDR3 reads CASSRTGGHEQYF. The CDR3 DNA sequence: TGTGCCAGCAGCCGGACAGGGGGCCACGAGCAGTACTTC. The chain combines TRBV5-6 with TRBJ2-7; TRBD1 aligns across 11 bases. Per the germline V gene, CDR1 is SGHDT and CDR2 is YYEEEE. There are 13 residues in the CDR3. Germline trimming cut 4 bases from V and 5 bases from J; bases unmatched to any gene: 2. The whole variable domain, filled in from reference TRBV5-6 and TRBJ2-7, reads DAGVTQSPTHLIKTRGQQVTLRCSPKSGHDTVSWYQQALGQGPQFIFQYYEEEERQRGNFPDRFSGHQFPNYSSELNVNALLLGDSALYLCASSRTGGHEQYFGPGTRLTVT.

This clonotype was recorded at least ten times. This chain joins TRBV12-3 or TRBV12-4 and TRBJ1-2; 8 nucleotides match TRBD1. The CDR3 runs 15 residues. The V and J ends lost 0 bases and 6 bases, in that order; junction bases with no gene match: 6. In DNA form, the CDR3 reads TGTGCCAGCAGTTTAGCTGACAGGGGAGGCAATGGCTACACCTTC. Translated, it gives CASSLADRGGNGYTF.

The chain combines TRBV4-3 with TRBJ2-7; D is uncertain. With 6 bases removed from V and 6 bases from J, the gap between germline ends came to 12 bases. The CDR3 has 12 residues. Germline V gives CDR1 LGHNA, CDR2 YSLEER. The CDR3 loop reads CASRDIRGEQYF. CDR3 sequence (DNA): TGCGCCAGCAGAGACATACGAGGCGAGCAGTACTTC.

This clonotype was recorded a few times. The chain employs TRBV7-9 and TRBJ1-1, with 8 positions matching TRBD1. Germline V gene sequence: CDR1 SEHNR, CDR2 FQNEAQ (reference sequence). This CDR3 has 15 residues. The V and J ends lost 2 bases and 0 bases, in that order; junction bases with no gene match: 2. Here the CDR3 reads CASSLRTGLNTEAFF. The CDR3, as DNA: TGTGCCAGCAGCTTAAGGACAGGGCTGAACACTGAAGCTTTCTTT.

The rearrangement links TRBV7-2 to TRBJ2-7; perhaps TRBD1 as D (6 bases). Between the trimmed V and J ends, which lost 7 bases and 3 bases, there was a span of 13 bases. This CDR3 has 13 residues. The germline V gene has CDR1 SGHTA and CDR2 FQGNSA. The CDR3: CASKPPGDYEQYF. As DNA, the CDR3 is TGTGCCAGCAAGCCGCCAGGGGACTACGAGCAGTACTTC.

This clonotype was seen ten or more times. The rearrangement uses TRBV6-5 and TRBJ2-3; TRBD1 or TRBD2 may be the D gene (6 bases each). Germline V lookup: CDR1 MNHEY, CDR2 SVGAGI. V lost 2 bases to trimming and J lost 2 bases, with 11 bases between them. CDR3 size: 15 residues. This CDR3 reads CASSYKGGNTDTQYF. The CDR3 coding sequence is TGTGCCAGCAGTTACAAGGGGGGAAACACAGATACGCAGTATTTT.

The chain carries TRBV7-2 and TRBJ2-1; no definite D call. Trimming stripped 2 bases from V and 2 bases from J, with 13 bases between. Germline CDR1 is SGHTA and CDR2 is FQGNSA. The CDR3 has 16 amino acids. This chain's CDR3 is CASSLLISAAYNEQFF. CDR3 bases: TGTGCCAGCAGCTTATTAATCTCCGCCGCCTACAATGAGCAGTTCTTC.